This T cell receptor beta chain was sequenced during a study of CD8 T cells in Susac syndrome. Reverse transcription of about 0.5 to 1 ug RNA used random hexamers. TCRdb reprocessed the immunoSEQ multiplex PCR reads with MiXCR, giving one entry per CDR3 protein. The data hold 150,000 or so distinct CDR3 sequences, with under 95% observed a single time. This TCR was sampled from a human donor in good health. The sequenced sample consisted of CD4+ T cells from PBMCs.

The CDR3 sequence: CASTRLRTSLETQYF. In nucleotides, the CDR3 is TGTGCCAGCACGAGGTTACGGACTAGCCTGGAGACCCAGTACTTC. This rearrangement joins TRBV2 to TRBJ2-5; 8 bases align to TRBD2. The CDR3 has 15 amino acids. Trimming at V came to 7 bases and at J to 5 bases, leaving 12 bases not matched to a gene. CDR1 and CDR2 (germline): SNHLY, FYNNEI.